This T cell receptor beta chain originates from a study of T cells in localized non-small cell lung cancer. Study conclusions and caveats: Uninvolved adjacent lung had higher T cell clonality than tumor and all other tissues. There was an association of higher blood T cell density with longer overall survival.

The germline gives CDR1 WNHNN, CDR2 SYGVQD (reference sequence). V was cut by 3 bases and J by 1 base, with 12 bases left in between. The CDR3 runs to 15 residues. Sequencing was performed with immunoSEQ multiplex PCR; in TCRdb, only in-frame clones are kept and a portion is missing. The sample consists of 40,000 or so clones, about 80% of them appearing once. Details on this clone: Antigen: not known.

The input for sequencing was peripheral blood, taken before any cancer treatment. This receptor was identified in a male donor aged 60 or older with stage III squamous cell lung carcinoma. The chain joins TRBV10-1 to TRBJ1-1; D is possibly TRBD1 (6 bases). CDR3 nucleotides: TGCGCCAGCAGTGAAAGGCAGGGGACGAACACTGAAGCTTTCTTT. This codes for CASSERQGTNTEAFF.